These T cell receptor beta chains were read from a single sample in a study of regulatory T cells in long-lasting Graves disease. MiXCR was run by TCRdb on the multiplex PCR reads, yielding one entry per CDR3 protein. The table shows around 400,000 distinct CDR3 sequences, with around 24% occurring only once. The sequences come from peripheral blood mononuclear cells (PBMCs), collected when the disease was refractory, from a patient treated with antithyroid drugs. These TCRs come from a female donor with Graves disease. CDR3s leave out the opening cysteine and the closing phenylalanine or tryptophan. Fields, in order: CDR3 protein, CDR3 length, V gene, J gene.

CDR3 protein: ASSSQGADTQY
CDR3 length: 11
V gene: TRBV5-1
J gene: TRBJ2-3

CDR3 protein: ASSGDRGNRPQH
CDR3 length: 12
V gene: TRBV2
J gene: TRBJ1-5

CDR3 protein: ASSSTSGITGELF
CDR3 length: 13
V gene: TRBV27
J gene: TRBJ2-2

CDR3 protein: ASSLEGTYNTGELF
CDR3 length: 14
V gene: TRBV7-2
J gene: TRBJ2-2

CDR3 protein: ASKDKLGGVTEAF
CDR3 length: 13
V gene: TRBV6-1
J gene: TRBJ1-1

CDR3 protein: ASFQRFGEKLF
CDR3 length: 11
V gene: TRBV6-1
J gene: TRBJ1-4

CDR3 protein: ASSGNRGLGYT
CDR3 length: 11
V gene: TRBV19
J gene: TRBJ1-2

CDR3 protein: ASSDSVSNQPQH
CDR3 length: 12
V gene: TRBV6-1
J gene: TRBJ1-5

CDR3 protein: ASSPTGSGYEQY
CDR3 length: 12
V gene: TRBV7-2
J gene: TRBJ2-7

CDR3 protein: ASSLGLGQNSGANVLT
CDR3 length: 16
V gene: TRBV7-2
J gene: TRBJ2-6